This T cell receptor beta chain was identified during a study of T cells in localized non-small cell lung cancer. Notes on this clone: What it recognizes is unknown.

V was clipped by 6 bases and J by 8 bases, with 20 bases between them. Germline V gene sequence: CDR1 MDHEN, CDR2 SYDVKM. The CDR3 consists of 15 residues. General study points: Prolonged overall survival went with higher T cell density in the blood.

The assay was immunoSEQ multiplex PCR, and TCRdb's table has in-frame clones only and misses some. The repertoire has under 55,000 clones, 90% to 95% of them found once; the top ten carry roughly a tenth. The receptor comes from a woman aged 35 to 69 with stage II lung adenocarcinoma. This sample comprised PBMCs, obtained before any cancer treatment. The genes are TRBV28 and TRBJ2-1; D could derive from TRBD1 or TRBD2 (5 bases each). The CDR3 here is CASSLELGVGYEQFF. CDR3 coding DNA: TGTGCCAGCAGCCTGGAGTTGGGGGTGGGATATGAGCAGTTCTTC.